A selection of T cell receptor beta chains follows, all from one sample in a study of blood T cell repertoires in COVID-19. Using immunoSEQ multiplex PCR, the repertoire was profiled, and TCRdb retains in-frame clones only, with some absent. The repertoire holds 87,000 or so clones, with around 87% as singletons. Sequenced material: peripheral blood. These receptors all stem from a human donor with acute or convalescent COVID-19. The donor label of this sample is uncertain. The CDR3 runs from the conserved cysteine through the conserved F or W. Fields, in order: V gene, J gene, D gene, clone size, CDR3 DNA, CDR3 protein. A D gene is named only where the DNA matches it firmly. A clone size is listed for some rows: how often the clone was seen (once, few, many), or a class if it is expanded.

TRBV12-3/TRBV12-4	TRBJ1-2	.	.	TGTGCCAGCAGTCTCCCTGATGGCTACACCTTC	CASSLPDGYTF
TRBV9	TRBJ1-2	.	.	TGTGCCAGCAGCGTTGAACAGGACTATGGCTACACCTTC	CASSVEQDYGYTF
TRBV5-6	TRBJ1-3	.	.	TGTGCCAGCAGCTTGGAACACAATACCCTCTCTGGAAACACCATATATTTT	CASSLEHNTLSGNTIYF
TRBV9	TRBJ1-6	TRBD1	few	TGTGCCAGCAGCGCGGACAGGGCGGTTAATTCACCCCTCCACTTT	CASSADRAVNSPLHF
TRBV5-1	TRBJ2-1	TRBD2	.	TGCGCCAGCAGCTCCGGGACTAGCGGGGGAGGGGATGAGCAGTTCTTC	CASSSGTSGGGDEQFF
TRBV10-2	TRBJ2-7	.	.	TGCGCCAGCAGTGAGGGGTTCGGGGGACTCTCCTACGAGCAGTACTTC	CASSEGFGGLSYEQYF
TRBV19	TRBJ1-2	TRBD1	.	TGTGCCAGTACTCCGGGACAGTCCCTTCTATGGAGCTACACCTTC	CASTPGQSLLWSYTF
TRBV5-1	TRBJ2-1	TRBD1	.	TGCGCCAGCACCCTACAGGGGGCGGTCAATGAGCAGTTCTTC	CASTLQGAVNEQFF
TRBV28	TRBJ2-2	TRBD1	.	TGTGCCAGCAGTTTATGTGACAGGGCAAACACCGGGGAGCTGTTTTTT	CASSLCDRANTGELFF
TRBV28	TRBJ1-2	.	.	TGTGCCAGCAGTTCCCCCACCGCCGGACAGTGGGGCTACACCTTC	CASSSPTAGQWGYTF
TRBV7-2	TRBJ1-2	TRBD1	.	TGTGCCAGCAGCCCCGGGACAGCTAACTATGGCTACACCTTC	CASSPGTANYGYTF
TRBV2	TRBJ1-4	.	.	TGTGCCAGCACCAACAGGAGAACTAATGAAAAACTGTTTTTT	CASTNRRTNEKLFF
TRBV6-6	TRBJ1-2	TRBD1	once	TGTGCCAGCAGTCAAACGACAGGGAACTATGGCTACACCTTC	CASSQTTGNYGYTF
TRBV9	TRBJ2-3	.	once	TGTGCCAGCACACTGGGGGCGGGTGACACAGATACGCAGTATTTT	CASTLGAGDTDTQYF
TRBV25-1	TRBJ1-1	.	.	TGTGCCAGCAGGAGGGCTTTTGAAGCTTTCTTT	CASRRAFEAFF
TRBV27	TRBJ2-7	TRBD2	.	TGTGCCAGCAGTCTCTCCCGGCTAGCGGGGGTGTCCTACGAGCAGTACTTC	CASSLSRLAGVSYEQYF
TRBV28	TRBJ1-2	TRBD1	.	TGTGCCAGCAGTTCCCCCGACAGGGCTAGCGGCTACACCTTC	CASSSPDRASGYTF
TRBV28	TRBJ2-2	TRBD2	large	TGTGCCAGCTCTTTTACTAGCGCCTCCGGGGAGCTGTTTTTT	CASSFTSASGELFF
TRBV18	TRBJ1-1	TRBD1	.	TGTGCCAGCTCAGACGACAGGGGGCGTACTGAAGCTTTCTTT	CASSDDRGRTEAFF
TRBV3-1/TRBV3-2	TRBJ2-5	TRBD2	.	TGTGCCAGCATCACGCGGGGGGCCGAGCGGACCCAGTACTTC	CASITRGAERTQYF
TRBV6-6	TRBJ1-2	TRBD1	.	TGTGCCAGCAGTTACTCACCCTCAGGGGGTCTCTATGGCTACACCTTC	CASSYSPSGGLYGYTF
TRBV28	TRBJ1-4	.	.	TGTGCCAGCAGTTTAACAGGAACTAATGAAAAACTGTTTTTT	CASSLTGTNEKLFF
TRBV27	TRBJ2-1	TRBD1	.	TGTGCCAGCAGTTTATGGGACAGGGGTGGTAATGAGCAGTTCTTC	CASSLWDRGGNEQFF
TRBV6-2/TRBV6-3	TRBJ2-6	TRBD1	.	TGTGCCAGCAGTTTTTTACCACAGGGGACTGGGGCCAACGTCCTGACTTTC	CASSFLPQGTGANVLTF
TRBV5-1	TRBJ2-7	TRBD2	.	TGCGCCAGCAGCCGCGAATGGGGTAGCGGGAACTACGAGCAGTACTTC	CASSREWGSGNYEQYF
TRBV5-1	TRBJ1-6	.	.	TGCGCCAGCAGCTTGGCCGGGGTTCTCTATAATTCACCCCTCCACTTT	CASSLAGVLYNSPLHF
TRBV5-1	TRBJ2-2	.	.	TGCGCCAGCAGCGCGGGTTGGAGTCGGCGAACCGGGGAGCTGTTTTTT	CASSAGWSRRTGELFF
TRBV7-8	TRBJ2-1	.	once	TGTGCCAGCAGCTTAGCACCTAGCGTCTCCTACAATGAGCAGTTCTTC	CASSLAPSVSYNEQFF
TRBV25-1	TRBJ2-6	.	few	TGTGCCAGCAGTGCCGGGAACTTCGGGGCCAACGTCCTGACTTTC	CASSAGNFGANVLTF
TRBV4-2	TRBJ2-3	.	.	TGTGCCAGCAGCCCATACTTTCGGGAGCAAGGCACAGATACGCAGTATTTT	CASSPYFREQGTDTQYF
TRBV4-2	TRBJ2-3	TRBD2	.	TGTGCCAGCAGCCAAGTTAGCGGGGGAAGGTTAGATACGCAGTATTTT	CASSQVSGGRLDTQYF
TRBV7-2	TRBJ2-5	TRBD2	.	TGTGCCAGCAGCACACGAATAGCGGGGGGGCAAGAGACCCAGTACTTC	CASSTRIAGGQETQYF
TRBV19	TRBJ1-2	TRBD1	.	TGTGCCAGTAGGGCGACAGGGGAGGACTATGGCTACACCTTC	CASRATGEDYGYTF
TRBV7-9	TRBJ1-4	.	.	TGTGCCAGCAGCGCCGTGGGCAGTAATGAAAAACTGTTTTTT	CASSAVGSNEKLFF
TRBV7-3	TRBJ2-3	TRBD2	few	TGTGCCAGCAGCTTACTGGCGGGGGGCACAGATACGCAGTATTTT	CASSLLAGGTDTQYF
TRBV7-9	TRBJ1-1	.	.	TGTGCCAGCAGCTCATCGCGGGTAATGCCTTACACTGAAGCTTTCTTT	CASSSSRVMPYTEAFF
TRBV9	TRBJ1-2	TRBD1	.	TGTGCCAGCAGCCTGACCTTGGACAGGGCGGGGTATGGCTACACCTTC	CASSLTLDRAGYGYTF
TRBV19	TRBJ2-3	TRBD1	few	TGTGCCAGTAGTATTGGGGACAGACTCACAGATACGCAGTATTTT	CASSIGDRLTDTQYF
TRBV6-5	TRBJ1-1	.	.	TGTGCCAGCAGCCGACGGACTAAGGGCACTGAAGCTTTCTTT	CASSRRTKGTEAFF
TRBV29-1	TRBJ1-1	.	.	TGCAGCGGAAAGACAGGGAACACTGAAGCTTTCTTT	CSGKTGNTEAFF
TRBV7-2	TRBJ2-2	.	.	TGTGCCAGCAGCAGACTGGGATATCAGGGCGGGGAGCTGTTTTTT	CASSRLGYQGGELFF
TRBV28	TRBJ2-5	.	.	TGTGCCAGCAGTTCCTTGGGACTGTCTCGAGAGACCCAGTACTTC	CASSSLGLSRETQYF
TRBV4-3	TRBJ1-1	.	.	TGCGCCAGCAGCCCTACGGGGATCCTCACTGAAGCTTTCTTT	CASSPTGILTEAFF
TRBV4-1	TRBJ2-5	.	few	TGCGCCAGCAGCCAAAGAGGCGGTGGGAAAGGGGGGGGGAAAGAGACCCAGTACTTC	CASSQRGGGKGGGKETQYF
TRBV7-9	TRBJ2-7	.	.	TGTGCCAGCAGCGAACAGAGTAACGAGCAGTACTTC	CASSEQSNEQYF
TRBV27	TRBJ1-5	TRBD1	.	TGTGCCAGCAGTTTAAGTCAGGGGGTAAAGCCCCAGCATTTT	CASSLSQGVKPQHF
TRBV28	TRBJ2-7	.	.	TGTGCCAGCAGGACCGGCAGGGCCAACGAGCAGTACTTC	CASRTGRANEQYF
TRBV2	TRBJ1-1	.	.	TGTGCCAGCAGTGGCCTTCGGGGTAATTCTGCTTTCTTT	CASSGLRGNSAFF
TRBV5-4	TRBJ2-6	TRBD2	.	TGTGCCAGCAGCTTGGCCTCGCGGGGGGGCCCACGGGCCAACGTCCTGACTTTC	CASSLASRGGPRANVLTF
TRBV10-3	TRBJ1-4	.	.	TGTGCCATCAGTGAGTCAGTAGGAGGGACGGGTGAAAAACTGTTTTTT	CAISESVGGTGEKLFF
TRBV2	TRBJ2-5	TRBD1	.	TGTGCCACGAGGGGGGGGACAGGGAAAGAGACCCAGTACTTC	CATRGGTGKETQYF
TRBV18	TRBJ2-3	.	.	TGTGCCAGCTCACCATCCCAGAGCACAGATACGCAGTATTTT	CASSPSQSTDTQYF
TRBV6-1	TRBJ2-7	TRBD1	.	TGTGCCAGCAGTGAATATCAGGGGGCCTCCTACGAGCAGTACTTC	CASSEYQGASYEQYF
TRBV7-9	TRBJ1-3	.	.	TGTGCCAGCAGCTTAGACAGTGATGGAAACACCATATATTTT	CASSLDSDGNTIYF
TRBV7-9	TRBJ2-4	.	.	TGTGCCAGCAGCCGGGGACATTGGAACATTCAGTACTTC	CASSRGHWNIQYF
TRBV12-3/TRBV12-4	TRBJ2-1	.	.	TGTGCCAGCAGTTTAAAGGGGGATGAGCAGTTCTTC	CASSLKGDEQFF
TRBV7-2	TRBJ1-6	.	.	TGTGCCAGCAGCTTAGAGAGGGATTCACCCCTCCACTTT	CASSLERDSPLHF
TRBV15	TRBJ1-2	.	.	TGTGCCACCAGCAGAGGGGGAAGGAGGGGCGCAAGTGACTATGGCTACACCTTC	CATSRGGRRGASDYGYTF
TRBV2	TRBJ2-2	.	.	TGTGCCAGCAGTGGCCACGGAGCGAACACCGGGGAGCTGTTTTTT	CASSGHGANTGELFF